These T cell receptor beta chains were read from a single sample in a study of blood T cells in healthy people across ages. TCRdb re-derived calls from the 5' RACE reads in MiXCR, one entry per CDR3 protein. The repertoire includes 1.8 million or so distinct CDR3 sequences, about two fifths of them detected once, and roughly 24% sits in the top ten. Sequenced input: blood. These receptors all come from a human donor in good health. CDR3s include the opening cysteine and the closing phenylalanine or tryptophan. The D gene is left open where the match is weak. Clone sizes are given selectively: once, few, many, or a class where the clone is expanded.

v_call,d_call,j_call,cdr3_length,clone_size,cdr3_nt,cdr3_aa
TRBV3-1,NA,TRBJ2-4,15,NA,TGTGCCAGCATCCGAGAGCCTAAACCCAAAAACATTCAGTACTTC,CASIREPKPKNIQYF
TRBV25-1,NA,TRBJ2-7,15,few,TGTGCCACCCTCTTCAATGGGGGGTTGGGCTACGAGCAGTACTTC,CATLFNGGLGYEQYF
TRBV5-1,NA,TRBJ2-3,14,NA,TGCGCCAGCAGCTTGGTTGACGGCACAGATACGCAGTATTTT,CASSLVDGTDTQYF
TRBV20-1,NA,TRBJ1-5,16,NA,TGCAGTGCTAGAGTTGGTCGGGGAAGAAGCAATCAGCCCCAGCATTTT,CSARVGRGRSNQPQHF
TRBV12-3/TRBV12-4,NA,TRBJ2-1,13,NA,TGTGCCAGCAGTTTAGGAGCGTGGGGTGAGCAGTTCTTC,CASSLGAWGEQFF
TRBV19,NA,TRBJ1-2,15,NA,TGTACCAGTAGTATAGCTGGACAAACTAACTATGGCTACACCTTC,CTSSIAGQTNYGYTF
TRBV28,NA,TRBJ2-7,15,few,TGTGCCAGCAGTTTTTCTTTAGGGGAAGTAAATGAGCAGTACTTC,CASSFSLGEVNEQYF
TRBV7-6,NA,TRBJ1-6,14,NA,TGTGCCAGCAGCTTATCGGCCCTTAATTCACCCCTCCACTTT,CASSLSALNSPLHF
TRBV10-3,TRBD1,TRBJ2-1,13,few,TGTGCCATCAGTGATTTAACAGGGGATGAGCAGTTCTTC,CAISDLTGDEQFF
TRBV7-2,TRBD2,TRBJ2-5,15,NA,TGTGCCAGCAGTTCCCAGCGGGGGGAGGTAGAGACCCAGTACTTC,CASSSQRGEVETQYF
TRBV18,NA,TRBJ1-1,15,NA,TGTGCCAGCTCACCACGCATGACCTCGAACACTGAAGCTTTCTTT,CASSPRMTSNTEAFF
TRBV7-2,TRBD1,TRBJ1-2,14,many,TGTGCCAGCAGTCGTCGACAGGGCGGCTATGGCTACACCTTC,CASSRRQGGYGYTF
TRBV20-1,NA,TRBJ2-3,14,NA,TGCAGTGCTAGAGAACTAGATGGCACAGATACGCAGTATTTT,CSARELDGTDTQYF
TRBV28,NA,TRBJ2-7,12,many,TGTGCCAGCAGTTCTCAGGGTTTAGAGCAGTACTTC,CASSSQGLEQYF
TRBV11-2,TRBD2,TRBJ2-3,16,NA,TGTGCCAGCAGCTTAGATCGGGCTAGCGGGGGTAATACGCAGTATTTT,CASSLDRASGGNTQYF
TRBV25-1,NA,TRBJ2-7,18,few,TGTGCCAGCAGTGAATACTTCTTTAACAACACAAGCTCCTACGAGCAGTACTTC,CASSEYFFNNTSSYEQYF
TRBV20-1,NA,TRBJ2-7,13,few,TGCAGTGCTAGAGGCCCGAGGGGGTTGGAGCAGTACTTC,CSARGPRGLEQYF
TRBV5-5,TRBD1,TRBJ1-2,15,NA,TGTGCCAGCAGCTCGCCGGGACAGGGGGCAAGTGGCTACACCTTC,CASSSPGQGASGYTF
TRBV9,TRBD1,TRBJ1-2,13,NA,TGTGCCAGCTATTCCGGGACAGGTTATGGCTACACCTTC,CASYSGTGYGYTF
TRBV29-1,NA,TRBJ2-4,15,NA,TGCAGCGTTGAAATAAGCGGCGACGCAAAAAACATTCAGTACTTC,CSVEISGDAKNIQYF
TRBV20-1,TRBD1,TRBJ2-7,16,NA,TGCAGTGTAAGAGGGGGCCGACAGGGGGTATTAGACGAGCAGTACTTC,CSVRGGRQGVLDEQYF
TRBV7-2,NA,TRBJ2-3,13,many,TGTGCCAGCAGCCCCGGGGGGCGGGATACGCAGTATTTT,CASSPGGRDTQYF
TRBV20-1,NA,TRBJ2-1,12,NA,TGCAGTGCTAGCCTAACAGGCAATGAGCAGTTCTTC,CSASLTGNEQFF
TRBV6-6,NA,TRBJ1-4,16,NA,TGTGCCAGCAGTTCCGTCGTGGGAGCAACTAATGAAAAACTGCTTTTT,CASSSVVGATNEKLLF